These T cell receptor beta chains were read from a single sample in a study of blood T cell repertoires in COVID-19. Repertoires were generated with immunoSEQ multiplex PCR, while TCRdb's copy carries only in-frame clones and drops some. The sample consists of tens of thousands of clones, roughly 90% of them appearing once. The sample taken for sequencing was peripheral blood. The receptors come from a man aged 50 to 60 with acute or convalescent COVID-19. CDR3s include the opening cysteine and the closing phenylalanine or tryptophan. D genes are given only for firm matches. Clone size is stated in some rows and not others, as once, few, many or a class when expanded.

TGTGCCAGCAGCTTAGGGGGCGTAAGCTCCTACAATGAGCAGTTCTTC CASSLGGVSSYNEQFF NA TRBJ2-1 NA TRBV7-8
TGTGCCAGCTCAGGACAGGGTAGCAATCAGCCCCAGCATTTT CASSGQGSNQPQHF TRBD1 TRBJ1-5 NA TRBV18
TGTGCCACCAGCAGAGATATTGGCGGATACGAGCAGTTCTTC CATSRDIGGYEQFF NA TRBJ2-1 once TRBV15
TGTGCCAGCAGTGGCCGGGACTGGGGGGATGAGCAGTTCTTC CASSGRDWGDEQFF NA TRBJ2-1 NA TRBV2
TGTGCCAGCAGTTACGACCGGGCCAAGAATAGGGGTTCGAACACCGGGGAGCTGTTTTTT CASSYDRAKNRGSNTGELFF NA TRBJ2-2 NA TRBV6-2/TRBV6-3
TGTGCCAGCAGTTACACGACTAGCACAGATACGCAGTATTTT CASSYTTSTDTQYF NA TRBJ2-3 NA TRBV6-5
TGTGCCAGCAGCGTAGGGGACGGAATTAGCGGGAGGGCCTACGAGCAGTACTTC CASSVGDGISGRAYEQYF TRBD2 TRBJ2-7 NA TRBV9
TGTGCCAGCAGCTTGGATCCGGAGCAGTTCTTC CASSLDPEQFF NA TRBJ2-1 NA TRBV5-6
TGTGCCTGGAGTGTAGGACAGGGCCAAAACATTCAGTACTTC CAWSVGQGQNIQYF TRBD1 TRBJ2-4 NA TRBV30
TGTGCCAGCAGTGAAGAGCGGTTAGTGGAGCAGTACTTC CASSEERLVEQYF NA TRBJ2-7 NA TRBV2
TGTGCCAGTAAGCAAGCGGACCAAGAGACCCAGTACTTC CASKQADQETQYF NA TRBJ2-5 NA TRBV19
TGTGCCAGCAGTGGAGAGAGAAGTGGCAATCAGCCCCAGCATTTT CASSGERSGNQPQHF NA TRBJ1-5 NA TRBV2
TGTGCCAGCAGCCAATCGGTCAGAACGAGCAATCAGCCCCAGCATTTT CASSQSVRTSNQPQHF NA TRBJ1-5 NA TRBV16
TGTGCCAGCAGCTCAAGATACACCTACGAGCAGTACTTC CASSSRYTYEQYF NA TRBJ2-7 NA TRBV7-2